The next 32 T cell receptor beta chains were all read from a single sample in a study of cytomegalovirus exposure and HLA in healthy donors. The primer mix had 60 Vbeta and 13 Jbeta primers. Repertoires were generated with immunoSEQ multiplex PCR, while TCRdb's copy carries only in-frame clones and drops some. Of around 150,000 clones listed, over 75% are singletons. Sample: PBMCs. The receptors derive from a man aged 25 to 40 in good health and CMV-seronegative.

The chain couples TRBV2 to TRBJ2-3, with D tentatively TRBD1 (6 bases). CDR1 and CDR2 from the germline V gene are SNHLY and FYNNEI. V was shortened by 10 bases and J by 0 bases, with 14 bases between the two germline ends. There are 14 residues in the CDR3. CDR3 nucleotides: TGTGCCACCACAGGGCTAATTAGCACAGATACGCAGTATTTT. It encodes CATTGLISTDTQYF.

V gene TRBV19 combines with J gene TRBJ2-1; 7 bases agree with TRBD2. V dropped 5 bases and J dropped 4; count of bases not matched to a gene: 11. Germline values: CDR1 LNHDA, CDR2 SQIVND (reference sequence). The length of the CDR3 is 16 residues. In nucleotides, the CDR3 is TGTGCCAGTAGTGTCGACCGGGACTACCAGTACAATGAGCAGTTCTTC. Residues: CASSVDRDYQYNEQFF.

This clone is a singleton in its sample. The rearrangement uses TRBV2 and TRBJ1-3; TRBD1 matches at 7 bases. The V gene's germline CDR1 is SNHLY and CDR2 FYNNEI. The CDR3 is 16 residues long. The V gene end was trimmed by 6 bases and the J gene end by 0 bases; junction bases not matched to a gene: 8. CDR3 nucleotides: TGTGCCAGCAGCCGGGACAGACAAAGCTCTGGAAACACCATATATTTT. It translates to CASSRDRQSSGNTIYF.

The V gene is TRBV19, the J gene TRBJ1-1; a possible D gene is TRBD1 (6 bases). From germline, CDR1 is LNHDA and CDR2 SQIVND (reference sequence). The CDR3 length is 15 residues. Trimming pared 6 bases from V and 0 bases from J, leaving 14 bases between. The CDR3 DNA reads as TGTGCCAGTAGGTGGGGGGGCCGTTTGAACACTGAAGCTTTCTTT. Amino acids: CASRWGGRLNTEAFF.

The J gene is TRBJ1-2, the V gene TRBV4-1; D not certain. CDR1 is MGHRA, CDR2 YSYEKL, per germline. Between the trimmed V and J ends, which lost 0 bases and 8 bases, there was a span of 7 bases. This CDR3 is built from 12 residues. The CDR3, as DNA: TGCGCCAGCAGCCAAGATACGGGGGGCTACACCTTC. This gives the protein CASSQDTGGYTF.

The J gene is TRBJ1-5, the V gene TRBV28; TRBD1 is a possible D gene (5 bases). The V gene's germline CDR1 is MDHEN and CDR2 SYDVKM. V was pared by 5 bases and J by 1 base, with 15 bases between. The CDR3 covers 16 residues. This chain's CDR3 is CASSTAGHPSNQPQHF. In DNA, the CDR3 is TGTGCCAGCAGTACGGCGGGGCACCCGAGCAATCAGCCCCAGCATTTT.

As concerns this clone: One end of the junction is discordant with germline, which a read error may explain. The chain joins TRBV6-1 to TRBJ1-6; D possibly corresponds to TRBD1 (5 bases). The CDR3 is 15 amino acids. CDR1 is MNHNS, CDR2 SASEGT, per germline. The CDR3 spells CASSEASGGNSPLNF. CDR3 DNA sequence: TGTGCCAGCAGTGAAGCATCGGGGGGTAATTCACCCCTCAACTTT.

The chain combines TRBV28 with TRBJ1-4; tentative D call: TRBD1 (5 bases). Germline V gene sequence: CDR1 MDHEN, CDR2 SYDVKM. The CDR3 extends over 16 amino acids. Trimming pared 7 bases from V and 3 bases from J, leaving 18 bases between. The CDR3 DNA sequence: TGTGCCAGCACCCTCGGGGGGGGACGGTCTAATGAAAAACTGTTTTTT. Its translation: CASTLGGGRSNEKLFF.

This CDR3 reads CASRTLAGVSNEQFF. The CDR3, as DNA: TGTGCCAGCAGGACCCTAGCGGGAGTAAGCAATGAGCAGTTCTTC. The chain has TRBV6-1 and TRBJ2-1, with 10 bases fitting TRBD2. Germline assignment: CDR1 MNHNS and CDR2 SASEGT. With V trimmed by 6 bases and J by 6 bases, 8 bases remained unmatched. The CDR3 covers 15 residues.

Remarks on this clone: The sample carries other DNA sequences with the same CDR3. The rearrangement links TRBV5-1 to TRBJ1-2, with TRBD1 identical over 8 bases. This CDR3 comprises 13 residues. Germline V gene data show CDR1 as SGHRS and CDR2 as YFSETQ. The V and J ends lost 4 bases and 6 bases, in that order; junction bases with no gene match: 5. The CDR3 DNA follows: TGCGCCAGCAGCCCTGGACAGGGAGATGGCTACACCTTC. It yields the protein CASSPGQGDGYTF.

The chain employs TRBV29-1 and TRBJ2-5, with TRBD1 matching 7 bases. J gave up 2 bases and V 5 bases, and 8 bases lay outside the gene matches. Germline lookup yields CDR1 SQVTM and CDR2 ANQGSEA. The CDR3 is 14 residues long. CDR3 nucleotides: TGCAGCGTTTTTTTAGGGACAGTTCAAGAGACCCAGTACTTC. Residues: CSVFLGTVQETQYF.

Only a few counts were recorded for this clone. The chain recombines TRBV6-1 with TRBJ1-5; D is unclear. V was trimmed by 1 base and J by 2 bases, leaving 9 bases between them. This CDR3 comprises 15 residues. Looked up from germline, CDR1 is MNHNS and CDR2 is SASEGT. In nucleotides, the CDR3 is TGTGCCAGCAGTGAAGAGCCAACGGGCAATCAGCCCCAGCATTTT. Residues: CASSEEPTGNQPQHF.

In its sample, this clone was seen once. J is TRBJ2-1 and V is TRBV7-6, with a possible D match to TRBD1 (6 bases). V was shortened by 10 bases and J by 3 bases, with 13 bases between the two germline ends. The germline gives CDR1 SGHVS, CDR2 FNYEAQ. The CDR3 contains 13 residues. Here the CDR3 DNA reads TGTGCCACCGGTGGGGGCGGCTACAATGAGCAGTTCTTC. Its protein is CATGGGGYNEQFF. The variable domain in full, with the rest retrieved from reference TRBV7-6 and TRBJ2-1, is GAGVSQSPRYKVTKRGQDVALRCDPISGHVSLYWYRQALGQGPEFLTYFNYEAQQDKSGLPNDRFSAERPEGSISTLTIQRTEQRDSAMYRCATGGGGYNEQFFGPGTRLTVL.

The CDR3 region is CASSQDREADEAFF. CDR3 in DNA: TGCGCCAGCAGCCAGGACAGGGAGGCGGATGAAGCTTTCTTT. This rearrangement joins TRBV5-1 to TRBJ1-1; 8 positions match TRBD1. V lost 4 bases to trimming and J lost 7 bases; unmatched junction nucleotides: 9. The CDR3 has 14 amino acids. Germline CDR1 is SGHRS and CDR2 is YFSETQ.

The chain has TRBV7-8 and TRBJ2-1, with 8 nucleotides matching TRBD1. J gave up 5 bases and V 7 bases, and 19 bases lay outside the gene matches. CDR1 and CDR2 (germline): SGHVS, FQNEAQ. The CDR3 covers 18 residues. CDR3 in DNA: TGTGCCAGCACCATTCTACAGCCAGGGGGCGCCGTCCACAATGAGCAGTTCTTC. Its translation is CASTILQPGGAVHNEQFF.

The chain uses TRBV7-3 and TRBJ2-5, with D possibly TRBD1 on 7 matching bases. The V end lost 1 base, the J end lost 7 bases, and 13 bases lay between the germline ends. Looked up from germline, CDR1 is SGHTA and CDR2 is FQGTGA. The CDR3 loop spans 14 amino acids. The CDR3: CASSLRPQGGTQYF. The CDR3, as DNA: TGTGCCAGCAGCTTAAGGCCTCAGGGGGGGACCCAGTACTTC.

V and J are TRBV4-2 and TRBJ1-4; 9 bases are a match to TRBD1. Germline CDR1 reads LGHNA; CDR2 reads YNFKEQ. The CDR3 consists of 15 residues. The ends lost 5 bases at V and 7 bases at J; junction bases unmatched: 8. CDR3 protein: CASSKARDRVEKLFF. The CDR3 DNA sequence: TGTGCCAGCAGCAAGGCCCGGGACAGGGTTGAAAAACTGTTTTTT.

This rearrangement joins TRBV4-1 to TRBJ2-7; D remains ambiguous. The CDR3 is 13 residues long. Germline values: CDR1 MGHRA, CDR2 YSYEKL. V lost 2 bases, J lost 0 bases, and 5 bases lay in between. CDR3 loop: CASSQIFSYEQYF. The CDR3 nucleotides are TGCGCCAGCAGCCAAATCTTCTCCTACGAGCAGTACTTC.

The chain carries TRBV28 and TRBJ2-7; maybe TRBD2 (6 bases). Germline-derived CDR1 and CDR2 are MDHEN and SYDVKM. The length of the CDR3 is 15 residues. V was clipped by 6 bases and J by 0 bases, with 15 bases between them. The CDR3 spells CASSPGASDSYEQYF. For the CDR3, the DNA is TGTGCCAGCAGCCCCGGGGCTAGCGACTCCTACGAGCAGTACTTC. Using reference TRBV28 and TRBJ2-7 for the parts outside the CDR3, the full variable domain is DVKVTQSSRYLVKRTGEKVFLECVQDMDHENMFWYRQDPGLGLRLIYFSYDVKMKEKGDIPEGYSVSREKKERFSLILESASTNQTSMYLCASSPGASDSYEQYFGPGTRLTVT.

The chain couples TRBV11-2 to TRBJ2-7; 9 bases are shared with TRBD2. Germline lookup yields CDR1 SGHAT and CDR2 FQNNGV. The CDR3 spans 14 residues. V dropped 5 bases and J dropped 3; count of bases not matched to a gene: 5. The CDR3 DNA reads as TGTGCCAGCAGCCGTAGCGGGAGAATCTACGAGCAGTACTTC. Amino acids: CASSRSGRIYEQYF.

CDR3 amino acids: CASTPGTHRGHGGELFF. CDR3 sequence (DNA): TGTGCCAGCACCCCAGGGACCCACAGGGGTCATGGCGGGGAGCTGTTTTTT. This rearrangement joins TRBV27 to TRBJ2-2, with 7 positions matching TRBD1. CDR1 and CDR2 from the germline V gene are MNHEY and SMNVEV (reference sequence). The CDR3 totals 17 residues. V was pared by 7 bases and J by 7 bases, with 18 bases of the junction left unmatched.

This clone was seen a handful of times. This chain uses TRBV10-2 with TRBJ2-7, with 8 bases lining up with TRBD1. The CDR3 totals 12 residues. From germline, CDR1 is WSHSY and CDR2 SAAADI. V was pared by 6 bases and J by 3 bases, with 1 base of the junction left unmatched. The CDR3 bases are TGCGCCAGCAGCGGGACAGGCTACGAGCAGTACTTC. This gives the protein CASSGTGYEQYF.

The chain carries TRBV29-1 and TRBJ2-5, with D possibly TRBD2 on 8 matching bases. The germline V gene has CDR1 SQVTM and CDR2 ANQGSEA. V was pared by 6 bases and J by 5 bases, with 22 bases between. This CDR3 has 15 amino acids. The DNA for the CDR3 is TGCAGCGTCCGGGGGGGAGGGGGCGGCTACGAGACCCAGTACTTC. It is translated as CSVRGGGGGYETQYF.

The chain couples TRBV7-2 to TRBJ2-7, with a possible D match to TRBD1 (6 bases). This CDR3 region has 15 residues. V was pared by 1 base and J by 7 bases, with 17 bases between. The germline V gene encodes CDR1 SGHTA and CDR2 FQGNSA. CDR3 sequence (DNA): TGTGCCAGCAGCTTAGATGGGTACGACAGGTTTGAGCAGTACTTC. Amino acids: CASSLDGYDRFEQYF.

With respect to this clone: The junction shows a germline mismatch at one end, possibly a read error. The genes are TRBV7-9 and TRBJ1-2; 10 bases map to TRBD1. Germline CDR1 reads SEHNR; CDR2 reads FQNEAQ (reference sequence). This CDR3 is 13 amino acids long. CDR3 amino acids: CASSRQGANGYPF. The CDR3 DNA is TGTGCCAGCAGCCGACAGGGGGCGAATGGCTACCCCTTC.

This sequence joins TRBV5-1 and TRBJ1-1, with D tentatively TRBD1 (6 bases). The CDR3 covers 15 residues. Germline CDR1 SGHRS, CDR2 YFSETQ. V lost 5 bases and J 3 bases, leaving 17 bases between the germline ends. The CDR3 nucleotides are TGCGCCAGCAGAATCGTCTGGGGGCTTGACACTGAAGCTTTCTTT. It codes for CASRIVWGLDTEAFF.

V and J are TRBV10-1 and TRBJ2-7, with D maybe TRBD1 (5 bases). Per the germline V gene, CDR1 is WNHNN and CDR2 is SYGVQD (reference sequence). The ends were cut back, 0 bases at V and 5 bases at J, with 14 bases in the middle. The CDR3 loop spans 15 amino acids. This CDR3 is CASSESGQGIDEQYF. CDR3 DNA sequence: TGCGCCAGCAGTGAGTCTGGGCAGGGAATCGACGAGCAGTACTTC.

The rearrangement links TRBV30 to TRBJ1-5; no clear D. Trimming removed 5 bases from V and 2 bases from J, with 13 bases in between. This CDR3 is built from 14 residues. Germline values: CDR1 GTSNPN, CDR2 SVGIG (reference sequence). The CDR3 is CAWGREGRNQPQHF. The CDR3 nucleotides read TGTGCCTGGGGGAGGGAGGGCCGCAATCAGCCCCAGCATTTT.

The gene calls are TRBV27 and TRBJ1-1; D ambiguous. Germline loops: CDR1 MNHEY, CDR2 SMNVEV (reference sequence). Trimming left V 6 bases short and J 1 base short, with 12 bases between. This CDR3 has 14 amino acids. The CDR3 DNA follows: TGTGCCAGCAGGACCGGAACGGGGAACACTGAAGCTTTCTTT. It specifies CASRTGTGNTEAFF.

This clone came up once. The rearrangement links TRBV5-4 to TRBJ2-3, with 9 bases that match TRBD2. V lost 1 base and J lost 3; bases outside the gene matches: 3. This CDR3 contains 15 residues. CDR1 is SGHNT, CDR2 YYREEE, per germline (reference sequence). CDR3 amino acids: CASSLSLAGTDTQYF. The DNA of the CDR3 is TGTGCCAGCAGCTTGAGTCTAGCGGGAACAGATACGCAGTATTTT.

V is TRBV9 and J is TRBJ2-2; no clear D. CDR3 length equals 14 residues. With 0 bases removed from V and 5 bases from J, the gap between germline ends came to 8 bases. Germline V gene sequence: CDR1 SGDLS, CDR2 YYNGEE. The CDR3 DNA follows: TGTGCCAGCAGCGTAGGATCCGGGACCGGGGAGCTGTTTTTT. Amino acids: CASSVGSGTGELFF.

The chain has TRBV27 and TRBJ1-5; 9 nucleotides align to TRBD1. Germline V gives CDR1 MNHEY, CDR2 SMNVEV (reference sequence). The CDR3 is made up of 16 amino acids. After removal of 6 bases from V and 2 bases from J, the junction contained 8 bases not matched to a gene. In DNA, the CDR3 is TGTGCCAGCAGACAACCACAGGGGGCGCGCAATCAGCCCCAGCATTTT. As protein: CASRQPQGARNQPQHF.